This T cell receptor beta chain emerged from a study of T cell repertoires in cytomegalovirus infection. Study-level background: HLA-B-restricted CMV epitopes that are well studied were used alongside recently identified HLA-C-restricted ones. An indication of both CMV infection and matching HLA type came from public TCR beta signatures.

Study conclusions and caveats: The study found HLA-C-restricted CMV-specific TCR beta clonotypes dominating the ex vivo response. Totalled public TCR beta family frequency picked out people who carried CMV plus the relevant HLA.

As for this clonotype: Antigen: not known.

TCRdb fed the reads into MiXCR, producing one record per CDR3 protein. The table lists some 800,000 distinct CDR3 sequences, approximately 32% of them singletons. This specimen consisted of cultured CD8+ T cells from PBMCs, obtained from culture after CMV antigen stimulation. This clonotype was obtained from a human donor in good health (CMV status not recorded). Some clones in this sample may be carry-over from other donors' samples.

The chain's CDR3 is CASSAASGFVDYGYTF. DNA of the CDR3: TGTGCCAGCAGCGCCGCCTCGGGCTTCGTGGACTATGGCTACACCTTC. The chain recombines TRBV7-9 with TRBJ1-2; D ambiguous. Germline V gene lookup returns CDR1 SEHNR and CDR2 FQNEAQ (reference sequence). V lost 5 bases and J lost 3, with 19 bases in between. The CDR3 sequence is 16 residues long. The entire variable domain, with the rest obtained from reference TRBV7-9 and TRBJ1-2, is as follows: DTGVSQNPRHKITKRGQNVTFRCDPISEHNRLYWYRQTLGQGPEFLTYFQNEAQLEKSRLLSDRFSAERPKGSFSTLEIQRTEQGDSAMYLCASSAASGFVDYGYTFGSGTRLTVV.